This T cell receptor (beta chain) emerged from a study of blood T cells in healthy people across ages. Sample-barcoded 5' priming and a J-beta primer mix drove a second PCR of roughly 7 to 11 cycles. TCRdb re-called the 5' RACE reads through MiXCR, storing one row per CDR3 protein. The sample contains 800,000 or so distinct CDR3 sequences, about 62% of which appear only once. The germline V gene has CDR1 DFQATT and CDR2 SNEGSKA (reference sequence). The CDR3 spans 13 residues. V gene TRBV20-1 combines with J gene TRBJ2-7, with TRBD1 identical over 8 bases. The sample comprised blood. The sequence came from a man younger than 40 in good health. DNA for the CDR3: TGCAGAGCCGGGGACAGGCGGACCTACGAGCAGTACTTC. Protein sequence: CRAGDRRTYEQYF.